The 20 T cell receptor beta chains below come from one sample, sequenced in a study of shared clonotypes between healthy human individuals. Only in-frame clones appear in the TCRdb table, and some are missing; sequencing was by immunoSEQ multiplex PCR. The sample lists around 500,000 clones, about four fifths occurring once. Material for sequencing was PBMCs. These receptor sequences come from a woman between 40 and 50 years old in good health. Some clones in this sample may be carry-over from other donors' samples.

The J gene is TRBJ1-5, the V gene TRBV7-9, with D hard to call. The CDR3 is 12 residues long. V was pared by 5 bases and J by 4 bases, with 6 bases between. Germline CDR1 and CDR2: SEHNR and FQNEAQ (reference sequence). Here the CDR3 DNA reads TGTGCCAGCAGCGACCTGAATCAGCCCCAGCATTTT. This translates into CASSDLNQPQHF.

The gene calls are TRBV5-1 and TRBJ1-2, with TRBD1 matching over 7 bases. Germline CDR1 reads SGHRS; CDR2 reads YFSETQ. Germline trimming cut 3 bases from V and 7 bases from J; bases unmatched to any gene: 18. The CDR3 length is 17 residues. The CDR3 DNA sequence: TGCGCCAGCAGCTCAACAGGGGAAGTCTCCGTAGTCCGTGGCTACACCTTC. Its translation: CASSSTGEVSVVRGYTF.

The V call is TRBV7-9, the J call TRBJ2-2; 9 positions agree with TRBD2. The CDR3 consists of 18 residues. The V gene end was trimmed by 5 bases and the J gene end by 6 bases; junction bases not matched to a gene: 16. CDR1 SEHNR and CDR2 FQNEAQ come from the germline V gene (reference sequence). The DNA for the CDR3 is TGTGCCAGCAGCCCGAAAATGGGGCTAGCGGGAAGGTCCGGGGAGCTGTTTTTT. It yields the protein CASSPKMGLAGRSGELFF.

This chain connects TRBV30 to TRBJ2-3; the D gene is possibly TRBD2 (6 bases). The CDR3 consists of 11 residues. Between the trimmed V and J ends, which lost 0 bases and 8 bases, there was a span of 6 bases. Per the germline V gene, CDR1 is GTSNPN and CDR2 is SVGIG (reference sequence). The CDR3 sequence is CAWSVGGTQYF. In DNA form, the CDR3 reads TGTGCCTGGAGTGTGGGGGGTACGCAGTATTTT.

This chain connects TRBV6-1 to TRBJ2-6, with 8 bases lining up with TRBD1. The CDR3 spans 15 residues. V shed 7 bases and J 4 bases; nucleotides not matched to a gene: 6. Germline loops: CDR1 MNHNS, CDR2 SASEGT. The CDR3 here is CASTGQGSGANVLTF. Here the CDR3 DNA reads TGTGCCAGCACAGGACAGGGCTCCGGGGCCAACGTCCTGACTTTC.

The V call is TRBV11-2, the J call TRBJ1-1; 8 nucleotides agree with TRBD1. Germline V gene lookup returns CDR1 SGHAT and CDR2 FQNNGV. This CDR3 region has 14 residues. Trimming removed 3 bases from V and 1 base from J; junction bases left unmatched: 1. The CDR3 is CASSFGQGNTEAFF. The CDR3 region has the DNA TGTGCCAGCAGCTTTGGACAGGGGAACACTGAAGCTTTCTTT.

This chain joins TRBV2 and TRBJ1-1; unclear D gene. Germline V gene sequence: CDR1 SNHLY, CDR2 FYNNEI. Trimming left V 3 bases short and J 1 base short, with 6 bases between. The CDR3 contains 13 residues. This CDR3 reads CASSENRNTEAFF. CDR3 nucleotides: TGTGCCAGCAGTGAGAACAGGAACACTGAAGCTTTCTTT.

This chain links TRBV2 with TRBJ2-5; D remains ambiguous. Germline V gives CDR1 SNHLY, CDR2 FYNNEI. This CDR3 has 14 amino acids. Trimming cost V 4 bases and J 1 base, with 10 bases left between them. The CDR3 loop is CASSVGRAQETQYF. In DNA form, the CDR3 reads TGTGCCAGCAGTGTGGGTCGGGCCCAAGAGACCCAGTACTTC.

This chain connects TRBV7-9 to TRBJ2-1; 7 bases line up with TRBD2. This CDR3 contains 15 residues. Germline V gene lookup returns CDR1 SEHNR and CDR2 FQNEAQ (reference sequence). With V trimmed by 5 bases and J by 4 bases, 8 bases remained unmatched. The DNA of the CDR3 is TGTGCCAGCAGCGGCACCGGGACTACTTACAATGAGCAGTTCTTC. Amino acid sequence: CASSGTGTTYNEQFF.

The chain joins TRBV7-3 to TRBJ2-1; 9 bases fit TRBD2. CDR1 is SGHTA, CDR2 FQGTGA, per germline. With V trimmed by 3 bases and J by 2 bases, 2 bases remained unmatched. This CDR3 spans 15 amino acids. The CDR3 region is CASSLASGTYNEQFF. CDR3 sequence (DNA): TGTGCCAGCAGCTTGGCTAGCGGGACCTACAATGAGCAGTTCTTC.

The chain recombines TRBV5-1 with TRBJ2-7; D gene ambiguous. The CDR3 is 14 amino acids. V lost 3 bases to trimming and J lost 0 bases, with 10 bases between them. Germline CDR1 is SGHRS and CDR2 is YFSETQ. The CDR3 protein is CASSSQDSSYEQYF. CDR3 sequence (DNA): TGCGCCAGCAGCTCTCAGGATAGCTCCTACGAGCAGTACTTC.

The CDR3 sequence is CASSMLTGPQHF. As DNA, the CDR3 is TGTGCCAGTAGTATGTTGACGGGTCCCCAGCATTTT. V gene TRBV19 combines with J gene TRBJ1-5; D unclear. The V and J ends lost 3 bases and 10 bases respectively, with 10 bases between them. The CDR3 is 12 amino acids. Germline lookup yields CDR1 LNHDA and CDR2 SQIVND (reference sequence).

The gene calls are TRBV18 and TRBJ1-1; D not certain. Germline loops: CDR1 KGHSH, CDR2 LQKENI. V was clipped by 0 bases and J by 1 base, with 6 bases between them. The CDR3 runs to 14 residues. The CDR3 bases are TGTGCCAGCTCACCACCGTGGGCGAACACTGAAGCTTTCTTT. It specifies CASSPPWANTEAFF.

This clone was seen just once. This chain links TRBV11-2 with TRBJ2-3; D may be TRBD2 (7 bases). This CDR3 is built from 16 residues. The germline gives CDR1 SGHAT, CDR2 FQNNGV. V lost 4 bases and J 0 bases, leaving 14 bases between the germline ends. The CDR3 bases are TGTGCCAGCAGCTGGGGAGGGGGTTTGAGCACAGATACGCAGTATTTT. This translates into CASSWGGGLSTDTQYF.

This chain links TRBV19 with TRBJ1-5, with D tentatively TRBD1 (5 bases). Trimming pared 5 bases from V and 1 base from J, leaving 9 bases between. There are 14 residues in the CDR3. Germline CDR1 reads LNHDA; CDR2 reads SQIVND (reference sequence). The CDR3 region is CASSWGNSNQPQHF. DNA for the CDR3: TGTGCCAGTAGTTGGGGGAACAGCAATCAGCCCCAGCATTTT.

The CDR3 here is CASSPYIGGEAFF. In nucleotides, the CDR3 is TGTGCCAGCTCACCATATATCGGGGGAGAAGCTTTCTTT. The chain recombines TRBV18 with TRBJ1-1, with a tentative D call TRBD1 (5 bases). CDR3 length: 13 amino acids. V was cut by 2 bases and J by 8 bases, with 12 bases left in between. Germline V gives CDR1 KGHSH, CDR2 LQKENI.

The chain recombines TRBV10-3 with TRBJ2-2; D is perhaps TRBD2 (5 bases). The CDR3 is made up of 13 amino acids. V was trimmed by 10 bases and J by 4 bases, leaving 13 bases between them. CDR1 is ENHRY, CDR2 SYGVKD, per germline. In DNA, the CDR3 is TGTGCCACCGTTAGCGTATCCACCGGGGAGCTGTTTTTT. It translates to CATVSVSTGELFF.

V and J are TRBV9 and TRBJ2-1; 9 bases fit TRBD1. This CDR3 spans 15 amino acids. With 3 bases clipped from V and 7 bases from J, the junction kept 8 bases outside the gene matches. CDR1 is SGDLS, CDR2 YYNGEE, per germline. CDR3 DNA sequence: TGTGCCAGCAGCGCAACCGGGACAGGGATTAATGAGCAGTTCTTC. Its protein product is CASSATGTGINEQFF.

The rearrangement uses TRBV19 and TRBJ2-1, with 7 bases aligning to TRBD2. The CDR3 covers 17 residues. CDR1 and CDR2 from the germline V gene are LNHDA and SQIVND (reference sequence). V gave up 3 bases and J gave up 0 bases; unmatched junction bases: 8. The CDR3 spells CASSILASGSSYNEQFF. DNA of the CDR3: TGTGCCAGTAGTATCTTGGCTAGCGGCAGCTCCTACAATGAGCAGTTCTTC.

The genes are TRBV7-9 and TRBJ2-5; 11 positions agree with TRBD2. The CDR3 length is 15 residues. V shed 5 bases, J shed 6 bases, and the junction held 8 bases outside the gene matches. CDR1 and CDR2 from the germline V gene are SEHNR and FQNEAQ (reference sequence). The CDR3, as DNA: TGTGCCAGCAGCAATCCTGGACTAGCGGGTCAGACCCAGTACTTC. This codes for CASSNPGLAGQTQYF.